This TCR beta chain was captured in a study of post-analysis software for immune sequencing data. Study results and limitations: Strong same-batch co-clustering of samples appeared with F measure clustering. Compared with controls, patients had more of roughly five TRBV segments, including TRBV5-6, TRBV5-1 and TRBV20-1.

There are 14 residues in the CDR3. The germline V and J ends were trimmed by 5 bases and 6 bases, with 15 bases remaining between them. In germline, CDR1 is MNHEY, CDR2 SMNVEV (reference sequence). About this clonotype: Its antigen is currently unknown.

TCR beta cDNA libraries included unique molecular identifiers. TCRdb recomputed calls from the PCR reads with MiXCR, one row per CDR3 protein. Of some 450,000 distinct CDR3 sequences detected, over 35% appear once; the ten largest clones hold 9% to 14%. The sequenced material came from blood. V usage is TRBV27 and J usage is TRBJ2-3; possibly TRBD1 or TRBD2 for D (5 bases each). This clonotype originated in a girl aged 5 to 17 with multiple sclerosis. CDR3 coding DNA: TGTGCCAGCAGTCCGGGACGGAGTGAGGATACGCAGTATTTT. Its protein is CASSPGRSEDTQYF.